The 14 T cell receptor beta chains in this list originate from one sample, sequenced in a study of cytomegalovirus exposure and HLA in healthy donors. 60 Vbeta and 13 Jbeta primers were used in PCR. The protocol was immunoSEQ multiplex PCR, while the TCRdb copy is restricted to in-frame clones and leaves out a portion. The sample carries roughly 150,000 clones, over 70% recorded once. Source material: PBMCs. These receptors all stem from a woman aged 50 to 60 in good health and CMV-seropositive.

This rearrangement joins TRBV5-6 to TRBJ2-7; 8 nucleotides agree with TRBD1. This CDR3 contains 15 residues. With 1 base clipped from V and 5 bases from J, the junction kept 8 bases outside the gene matches. Germline loops: CDR1 SGHDT, CDR2 YYEEEE. CDR3 in DNA: TGTGCCAGCAGCTTGTTTTGGACAGGGAAGAACGAGCAGTACTTC. It codes for CASSLFWTGKNEQYF.

The V call is TRBV19, the J call TRBJ1-5; weak D call: TRBD1 (5 bases). The germline gives CDR1 LNHDA, CDR2 SQIVND (reference sequence). The V end lost 5 bases, the J end lost 2 bases, and 16 bases lay between the germline ends. The CDR3 covers 16 residues. CDR3 sequence (DNA): TGTGCCAGTAGTGGTGCACCGCAGGGCGGCAATCAGCCCCAGCATTTT. The encoded protein is CASSGAPQGGNQPQHF.

The gene calls are TRBV30 and TRBJ2-4; the match to TRBD2 covers 10 bases. CDR3 length equals 18 residues. The junction had 15 bases not matched to a gene; V was cut back by 2 bases and J by 5 bases. Germline V gene data show CDR1 as GTSNPN and CDR2 as SVGIG (reference sequence). The CDR3 nucleotides read TGTGCCTGGAGTCTGTTGGGGGCCGGGACTAGCGCGCAAAACATTCAGTACTTC. Translated: CAWSLLGAGTSAQNIQYF. Based on the CDR3 plus reference TRBV30 and TRBJ2-4, the full variable domain is SQTIHQWPATLVQPVGSPLSLECTVEGTSNPNLYWYRQAAGRGLQLLFYSVGIGQISSEVPQNLSASRPQDRQFILSSKKLLLSDSGFYLCAWSLLGAGTSAQNIQYFGAGTRLSVL.

This clone was counted between two and nine times. This chain joins TRBV10-3 and TRBJ1-1, with D tentatively TRBD1 (6 bases). The V end lost 11 bases, the J end lost 1 base, and 14 bases lay between the germline ends. Per the germline V gene, CDR1 is ENHRY and CDR2 is SYGVKD. This CDR3 spans 13 amino acids. The CDR3 DNA follows: TGTGCCGTGAGGGGGACGGAGAACACTGAAGCTTTCTTT. This gives the protein CAVRGTENTEAFF.

V gene TRBV7-9 combines with J gene TRBJ2-6; D remains unclear. The length of the CDR3 is 14 residues. Trimming took off 8 bases at V and 0 bases at J, with 8 bases between the two ends. The germline V gene encodes CDR1 SEHNR and CDR2 FQNEAQ (reference sequence). The CDR3 protein is CASPEISGANVLTF. The CDR3 DNA is TGTGCCAGCCCAGAAATCTCTGGGGCCAACGTCCTGACTTTC.

Details on this clone: An end of the junction does not agree with germline; a read error may underlie this. The DNA of the CDR3 is TGTGCCAGCAGCTCCCAGCGGGGGGGCCGCAATAAGCAGTTCTTC. This translates into CASSSQRGGRNKQFF. The chain links TRBV7-9 to TRBJ2-1, with 10 bases lining up with TRBD2. CDR3 size: 15 residues. Germline V gene sequence: CDR1 SEHNR, CDR2 FQNEAQ (reference sequence). The full variable domain, with the rest looked up from reference TRBV7-9 and TRBJ2-1, is DTGVSQNPRHKITKRGQNVTFRCDPISEHNRLYWYRQTLGQGPEFLTYFQNEAQLEKSRLLSDRFSAERPKGSFSTLEIQRTEQGDSAMYLCASSSQRGGRNKQFFGPGTRLTVL.

The gene calls are TRBV7-2 and TRBJ2-7; TRBD1 aligns across 8 bases. The germline CDR1 and CDR2 sequences are SGHTA and FQGNSA. The V segment lost 5 bases and the J segment 4 bases; nucleotides outside the gene matches: 10. The CDR3 consists of 15 residues. CDR3 sequence: CASSVGQAMTYEQYF. The CDR3 DNA is TGTGCCAGCAGCGTGGGACAGGCGATGACTTACGAGCAGTACTTC.

V and J are TRBV6-1 and TRBJ2-1; 12 bases match TRBD2. After removal of 4 bases from V and 6 bases from J, the junction contained 10 bases not matched to a gene. The CDR3 is 17 amino acids. In germline, CDR1 is MNHNS, CDR2 SASEGT. The CDR3 protein is CASSVGQGLAGVNEQFF. CDR3 DNA: TGTGCCAGCAGTGTAGGTCAGGGACTAGCGGGTGTCAATGAGCAGTTCTTC.

The table lists this clone with a count of one. The rearrangement links TRBV11-2 to TRBJ1-2; D call uncertain. Germline loops: CDR1 SGHAT, CDR2 FQNNGV. The V gene lost 0 bases and the J gene lost 6 bases, with 17 bases spanning the gap. This CDR3 region has 16 residues. CDR3 sequence: CASSLDLAGGGHGYTF. The CDR3 DNA reads TGTGCCAGCAGCTTAGATCTGGCGGGAGGCGGACATGGCTACACCTTC.

CDR3 nucleotides: TGTGCCAGCTTCTCGGAGGGGTTTGGCAGGGGGCCCATTAACTATGGCTACACCTTC. Translated, it gives CASFSEGFGRGPINYGYTF. The V gene is TRBV5-6, the J gene TRBJ1-2, with 8 positions matching TRBD1. In germline, CDR1 is SGHDT, CDR2 YYEEEE. V gave up 7 bases and J gave up 1 base; unmatched junction bases: 21. The CDR3 covers 19 residues. The complete variable domain, with remaining parts taken from reference TRBV5-6 and TRBJ1-2, reads DAGVTQSPTHLIKTRGQQVTLRCSPKSGHDTVSWYQQALGQGPQFIFQYYEEEERQRGNFPDRFSGHQFPNYSSELNVNALLLGDSALYLCASFSEGFGRGPINYGYTFGSGTRLTVV.

The chain joins TRBV5-1 to TRBJ1-2; no clear D gene. Germline CDR1 reads SGHRS; CDR2 reads YFSETQ. Deletions cut 4 bases from V and 3 bases from J, with 16 bases between. The CDR3 sequence is 15 residues long. CDR3 protein: CASSPRPDNHYGYTF. CDR3 nucleotide sequence: TGCGCCAGCAGCCCGCGACCAGACAATCACTATGGCTACACCTTC.

DNA of the CDR3: TGTGCCAGCAGTTCTCACCGCGGGGTGCCTACTGAAGCTTTCTTT. It specifies CASSSHRGVPTEAFF. The genes are TRBV6-5 and TRBJ1-1; no firm D call. The germline gives CDR1 MNHEY, CDR2 SVGAGI. The germline V and J ends were trimmed by 4 bases and 5 bases, with 17 bases remaining between them. The CDR3 totals 15 residues.

V and J are TRBV7-2 and TRBJ1-1; 8 bases fit TRBD1. The J segment lost 10 bases and the V segment lost 1 base, leaving 5 bases of the junction unmatched. The germline V gene encodes CDR1 SGHTA and CDR2 FQGNSA. The CDR3 contains 13 residues. In DNA, the CDR3 is TGTGCCAGCAGCTTAGGCAGGGGGCTGATAGCTTTCTTT. It encodes CASSLGRGLIAFF.

This clone was counted between two and nine times. This chain joins TRBV6-1 and TRBJ1-1; D gene uncertain. CDR3 size: 13 residues. The germline CDR1 and CDR2 sequences are MNHNS and SASEGT. V lost 5 bases and J lost 7, with 14 bases in between. CDR3 DNA: TGTGCCAGCAGTCAAAAGCGGGCCATTGAAGCTTTCTTT. Its protein product is CASSQKRAIEAFF.